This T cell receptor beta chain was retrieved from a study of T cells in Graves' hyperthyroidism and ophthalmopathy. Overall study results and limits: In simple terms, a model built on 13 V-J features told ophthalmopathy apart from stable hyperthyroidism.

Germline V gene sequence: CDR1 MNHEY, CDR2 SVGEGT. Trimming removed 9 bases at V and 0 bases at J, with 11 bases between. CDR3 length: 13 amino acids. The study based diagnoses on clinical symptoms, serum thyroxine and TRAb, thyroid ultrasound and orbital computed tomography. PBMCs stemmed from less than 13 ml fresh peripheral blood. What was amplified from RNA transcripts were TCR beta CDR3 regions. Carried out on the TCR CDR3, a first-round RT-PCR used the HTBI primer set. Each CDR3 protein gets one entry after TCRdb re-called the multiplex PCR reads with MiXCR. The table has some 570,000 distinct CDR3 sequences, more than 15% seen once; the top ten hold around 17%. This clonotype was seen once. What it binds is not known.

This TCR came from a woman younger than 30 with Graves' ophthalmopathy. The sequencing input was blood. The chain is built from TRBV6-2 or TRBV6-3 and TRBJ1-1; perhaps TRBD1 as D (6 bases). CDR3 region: CASWGHLNTEAFF. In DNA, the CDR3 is TGTGCCAGTTGGGGACACTTGAACACTGAAGCTTTCTTT.